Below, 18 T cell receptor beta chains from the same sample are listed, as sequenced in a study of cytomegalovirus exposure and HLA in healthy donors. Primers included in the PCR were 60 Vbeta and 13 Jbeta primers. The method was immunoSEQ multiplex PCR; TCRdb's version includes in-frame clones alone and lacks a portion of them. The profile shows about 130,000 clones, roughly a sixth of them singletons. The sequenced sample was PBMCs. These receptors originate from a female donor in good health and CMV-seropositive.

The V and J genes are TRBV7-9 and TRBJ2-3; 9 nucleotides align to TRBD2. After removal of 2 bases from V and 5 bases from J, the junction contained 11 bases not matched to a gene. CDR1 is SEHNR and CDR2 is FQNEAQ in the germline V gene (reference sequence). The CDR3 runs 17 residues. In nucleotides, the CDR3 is TGTGCCAGCAGCTTATACGGTGGCGGGGGGGCCGGAGATACGCAGTATTTT. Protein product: CASSLYGGGGAGDTQYF.

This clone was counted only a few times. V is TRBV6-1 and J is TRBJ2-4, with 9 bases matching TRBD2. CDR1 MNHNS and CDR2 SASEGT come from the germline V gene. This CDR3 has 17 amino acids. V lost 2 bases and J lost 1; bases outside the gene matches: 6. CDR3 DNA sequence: TGTGCCAGCAGTGAACCGGGACTAGCAAGGGCCAAAAACATTCAGTACTTC. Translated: CASSEPGLARAKNIQYF.

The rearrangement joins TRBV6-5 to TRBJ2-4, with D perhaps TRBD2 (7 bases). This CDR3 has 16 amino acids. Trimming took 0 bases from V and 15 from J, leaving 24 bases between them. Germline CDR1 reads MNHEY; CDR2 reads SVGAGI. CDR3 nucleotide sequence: TGTGCCAGCAGTTACTCAGGAGCGGGGACACGAAACCCTACGTACTTC. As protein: CASSYSGAGTRNPTYF.

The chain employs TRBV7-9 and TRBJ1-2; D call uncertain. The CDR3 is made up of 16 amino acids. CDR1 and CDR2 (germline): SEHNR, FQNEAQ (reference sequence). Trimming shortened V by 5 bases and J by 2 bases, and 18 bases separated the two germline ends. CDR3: CASSAKNSGINYGYTF. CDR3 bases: TGTGCCAGCAGCGCAAAAAACAGCGGAATAAACTATGGCTACACCTTC.

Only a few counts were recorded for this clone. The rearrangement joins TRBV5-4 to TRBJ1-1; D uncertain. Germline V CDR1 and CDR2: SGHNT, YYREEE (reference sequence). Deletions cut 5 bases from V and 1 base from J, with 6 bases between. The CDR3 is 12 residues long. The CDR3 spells CASRTSNTEAFF. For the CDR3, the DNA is TGTGCCAGCAGGACATCGAACACTGAAGCTTTCTTT.

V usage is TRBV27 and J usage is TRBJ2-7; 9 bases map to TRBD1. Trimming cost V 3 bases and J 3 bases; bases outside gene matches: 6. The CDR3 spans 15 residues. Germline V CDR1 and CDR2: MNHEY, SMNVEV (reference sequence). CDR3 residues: CASSLKQGAIYEQYF. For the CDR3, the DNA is TGTGCCAGCAGTTTGAAACAGGGGGCAATCTACGAGCAGTACTTC.

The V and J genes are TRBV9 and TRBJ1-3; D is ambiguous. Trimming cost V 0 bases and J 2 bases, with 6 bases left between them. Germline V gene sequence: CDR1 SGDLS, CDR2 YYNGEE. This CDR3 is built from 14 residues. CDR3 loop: CASSVAPAGNTIYF. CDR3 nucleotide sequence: TGTGCCAGCAGCGTAGCTCCAGCTGGAAACACCATATATTTT.

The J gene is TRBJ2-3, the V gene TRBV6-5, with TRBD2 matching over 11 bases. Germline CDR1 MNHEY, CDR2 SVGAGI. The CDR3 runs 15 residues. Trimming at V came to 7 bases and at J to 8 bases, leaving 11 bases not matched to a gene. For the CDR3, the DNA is TGTGCCAGCAATCAACTAGCGGGAGTCCAGGCTACGCAGTATTTT. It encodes CASNQLAGVQATQYF.

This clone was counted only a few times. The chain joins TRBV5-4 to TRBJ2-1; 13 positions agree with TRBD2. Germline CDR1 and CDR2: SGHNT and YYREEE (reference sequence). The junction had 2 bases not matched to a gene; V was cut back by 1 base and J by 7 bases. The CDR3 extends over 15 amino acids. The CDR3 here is CASSLILAGGNEQFF. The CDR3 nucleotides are TGTGCCAGCAGCTTGATACTAGCGGGGGGGAATGAGCAGTTCTTC.

DNA for the CDR3: TGTGCCAGCAACCCCCCGACAGCAAACACTGAAGCTTTCTTT. It is translated as CASNPPTANTEAFF. V and J are TRBV28 and TRBJ1-1; tentative D call: TRBD1 (5 bases). V was pared by 7 bases and J by 2 bases, with 14 bases between. The CDR3 is 14 amino acids. Germline lookup yields CDR1 MDHEN and CDR2 SYDVKM.

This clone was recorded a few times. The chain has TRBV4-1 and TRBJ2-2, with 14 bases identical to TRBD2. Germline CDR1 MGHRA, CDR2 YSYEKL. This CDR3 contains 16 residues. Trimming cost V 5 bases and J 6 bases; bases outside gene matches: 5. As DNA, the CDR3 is TGCGCCAGCAGCACACGACTAGCGGGGGGGGCCGGGGAGCTGTTTTTT. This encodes CASSTRLAGGAGELFF.

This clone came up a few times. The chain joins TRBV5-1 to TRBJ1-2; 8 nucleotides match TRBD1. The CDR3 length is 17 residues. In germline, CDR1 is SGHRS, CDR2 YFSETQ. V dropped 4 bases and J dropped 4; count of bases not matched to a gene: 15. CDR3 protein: CASSQRTQGASSYGYTF. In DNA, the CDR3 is TGCGCCAGCAGCCAACGGACCCAGGGGGCGAGTAGCTATGGCTACACCTTC.

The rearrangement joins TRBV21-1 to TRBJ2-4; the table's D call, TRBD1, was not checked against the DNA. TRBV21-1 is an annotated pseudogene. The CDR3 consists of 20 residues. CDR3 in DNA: TGTGCCAGCAGCAACCGGGACAGGGGGAGGCAAATGCTAGCCAAAAACATTCAGTACTTC. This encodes CASSNRDRGRQMLAKNIQYF.

The CDR3 region is CASSFPGGGGKLFF. CDR3 nucleotides: TGTGCCAGCAGTTTTCCGGGGGGCGGGGGGAAACTGTTTTTT. The rearrangement joins TRBV28 to TRBJ1-4; TRBD1 might be the D (6 bases). Germline V lookup: CDR1 MDHEN, CDR2 SYDVKM. V gave up 3 bases and J gave up 11 bases, with 16 bases separating them. The CDR3 covers 14 residues.

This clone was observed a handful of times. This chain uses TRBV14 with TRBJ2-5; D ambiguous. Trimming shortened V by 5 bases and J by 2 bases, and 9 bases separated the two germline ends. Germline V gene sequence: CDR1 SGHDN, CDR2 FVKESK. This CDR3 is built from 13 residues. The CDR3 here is CASSKNTQETQYF. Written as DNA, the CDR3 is TGTGCCAGCAGCAAGAACACACAAGAGACCCAGTACTTC.

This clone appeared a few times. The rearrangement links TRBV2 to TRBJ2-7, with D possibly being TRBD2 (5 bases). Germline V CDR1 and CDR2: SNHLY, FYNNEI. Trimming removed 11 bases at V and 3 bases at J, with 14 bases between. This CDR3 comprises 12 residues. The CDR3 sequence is CASRRENYEQYF. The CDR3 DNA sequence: TGTGCCTCCCGAAGGGAGAACTACGAGCAGTACTTC.

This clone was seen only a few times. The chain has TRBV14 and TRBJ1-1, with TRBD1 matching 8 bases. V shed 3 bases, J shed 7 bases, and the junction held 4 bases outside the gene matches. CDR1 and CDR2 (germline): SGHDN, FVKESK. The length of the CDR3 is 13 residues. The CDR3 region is CASSQDRELEAFF. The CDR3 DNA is TGTGCCAGCAGCCAGGACAGGGAGCTTGAAGCTTTCTTT.

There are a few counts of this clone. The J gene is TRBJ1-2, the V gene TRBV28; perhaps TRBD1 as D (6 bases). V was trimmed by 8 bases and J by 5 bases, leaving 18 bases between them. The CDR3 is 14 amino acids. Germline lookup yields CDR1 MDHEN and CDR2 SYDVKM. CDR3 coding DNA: TGTGCCAGCGGAATGACAGGACTCACATATGGCTACACCTTC. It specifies CASGMTGLTYGYTF.